This T cell receptor beta chain was sequenced in a study of T cell responses to AZD1222 COVID-19 vaccine. The overall study: Pooled samples include second doses given at about 4 or 12 weeks.

Measured with immunoSEQ multiplex PCR; TCRdb has only the in-frame clones, and not every one. The sample records 99,000 or so clones, approximately 89% being singletons. As regards this clone: The antigen is not known.

CDR1 and CDR2 from the germline V gene are SGHTA and FQGTGA. V trimming: 1 base; J trimming: 4 bases; junction bases outside the gene matches: 15. The CDR3 totals 18 residues. Findings of the study overall: Among the donors, most were white British and more were female, and clonal diversity was possibly underestimated. Spike-specific TCR depth and breadth grew after two AZD1222 doses. Spike as a whole was targeted by vaccine-associated CD4 TCRs, dominant at 160-218 and 743-854.

This TCR came from an adult in good health. This sequence joins TRBV7-3 and TRBJ1-1; 7 nucleotides line up with TRBD1. The sequenced sample was peripheral blood, obtained on day 0 of AZD1222 vaccination. CDR3 nucleotides: TGTGCCAGCAGCTTAATAAGGAGCGCGACAGGGAAGGGCACTGAAGCTTTCTTT. Translated: CASSLIRSATGKGTEAFF. Combining the CDR3 with reference TRBV7-3 and TRBJ1-1 gives the whole variable domain GAGVSQTPSNKVTEKGKYVELRCDPISGHTALYWYRQSLGQGPEFLIYFQGTGAADDSGLPNDRFFAVRPEGSVSTLKIQRTERGDSAVYLCASSLIRSATGKGTEAFFGQGTRLTVV.